This T cell receptor (beta chain) was recovered during a study of cytomegalovirus exposure and HLA in healthy donors. V dropped 4 bases and J dropped 4; count of bases not matched to a gene: 10. Germline V gene sequence: CDR1 MDHEN, CDR2 SYDVKM. There are 15 residues in the CDR3. The repertoire was sequenced with immunoSEQ multiplex PCR; TCRdb's copy has only in-frame clones and lacks some. The sample has over 120,000 clones, roughly 87% seen once. This clonotype was sampled from a man between 18 and 29 years old in good health and CMV-seropositive. The sample consisted of PBMCs. This chain links TRBV28 with TRBJ2-7, with TRBD1 matching over 7 bases. CDR3 sequence reads: CASSSEGTAVYEQYF. As DNA, the CDR3 is TGTGCCAGCAGTTCAGAAGGGACAGCTGTATACGAGCAGTACTTC.